Presented here are 20 T cell receptor beta chains from one specimen sequenced in a study of blood T cell repertoires in COVID-19. Sequencing used immunoSEQ multiplex PCR; TCRdb keeps in-frame clones, though not all of them. The repertoire holds 250,000 to 350,000 clones, with about nine tenths as singletons. Sequenced input: peripheral blood. Receptors were obtained from a woman in her twenties or thirties with active or convalescent COVID-19.

This clone occurred once. The rearrangement links TRBV3-1 (or the pseudogene TRBV3-2) to TRBJ2-3; maybe TRBD1 (6 bases). CDR3 length: 16 residues. The germline V gene encodes CDR1 LGHDT and CDR2 YNNKEL (reference sequence). Trimming removed 1 base from V and 0 bases from J, with 11 bases in between. CDR3 loop: CASSQATGFSTDTQYF. The DNA for the CDR3 is TGTGCCAGCAGCCAAGCTACAGGGTTCAGCACAGATACGCAGTATTTT.

The gene calls are TRBV3-1 (or the pseudogene TRBV3-2) and TRBJ2-2, with TRBD2 matching over 12 bases. Per the germline V gene, CDR1 is LGHDT and CDR2 is YNNKEL (reference sequence). The V segment lost 1 base and the J segment 6 bases; nucleotides outside the gene matches: 0. This CDR3 has 15 residues. The DNA for the CDR3 is TGTGCCAGCAGCCAAGGACTAGCGGGGGCCGGGGAGCTGTTTTTT. Translated, it gives CASSQGLAGAGELFF.

J is TRBJ2-2 and V is TRBV9; perhaps TRBD2 as D (5 bases). CDR3 length: 16 amino acids. The germline gives CDR1 SGDLS, CDR2 YYNGEE. V gave up 0 bases and J gave up 7 bases, with 16 bases separating them. CDR3 residues: CASSVGGGGWSGELFF. For the CDR3, the DNA is TGTGCCAGCAGCGTAGGAGGCGGCGGGTGGAGCGGGGAGCTGTTTTTT.

The chain has TRBV20-1 and TRBJ1-2, with 7 bases identical to TRBD1. CDR1 DFQATT and CDR2 SNEGSKA come from the germline V gene (reference sequence). The CDR3 runs 11 residues. Germline trimming cut 2 bases from V and 8 bases from J; bases unmatched to any gene: 2. The DNA for the CDR3 is TGCAGTGCTAGACAGGGACAGGGCTACACCTTC. Its translation is CSARQGQGYTF.

The chain uses TRBV5-4 and TRBJ2-1, with D perhaps TRBD1 (5 bases). The CDR3 covers 16 residues. CDR1 is SGHNT, CDR2 YYREEE, per germline (reference sequence). V was shortened by 2 bases and J by 0 bases, with 12 bases between the two germline ends. The CDR3 spells CASSFAGLSSYNEQFF. Here the CDR3 DNA reads TGTGCCAGCAGCTTTGCAGGGCTTAGCTCCTACAATGAGCAGTTCTTC.

The chain employs TRBV11-3 and TRBJ1-1; perhaps TRBD1 as D (6 bases). CDR1 is SGHNT, CDR2 YENEEA, per germline. V was shortened by 3 bases and J by 8 bases, with 13 bases between the two germline ends. There are 13 residues in the CDR3. CDR3 amino acids: CASSFDSTGEAFF. CDR3 coding DNA: TGTGCCAGCAGCTTCGACTCTACAGGGGAAGCTTTCTTT.

The V gene is TRBV27, the J gene TRBJ1-6; a possible D gene is TRBD1 (6 bases). Germline CDR1 is MNHEY and CDR2 is SMNVEV (reference sequence). V gave up 6 bases and J gave up 5 bases, with 11 bases separating them. The CDR3 extends over 14 amino acids. DNA for the CDR3: TGTGCCAGCAGATTCCCAGGGGATAATTCACCCCTCCACTTT. It encodes CASRFPGDNSPLHF.

The chain combines TRBV28 with TRBJ1-1, with D uncertain. V lost 6 bases and J 1 base, leaving 15 bases between the germline ends. Germline V lookup: CDR1 MDHEN, CDR2 SYDVKM. The CDR3 is 15 amino acids. CDR3 region: CASSPGRVTNTEAFF. The CDR3 coding sequence is TGTGCCAGCAGCCCCGGGAGGGTCACGAACACTGAAGCTTTCTTT.

The V call is TRBV3-1 (or the pseudogene TRBV3-2), the J call TRBJ2-7; 8 bases line up with TRBD2. V trimming: 8 bases; J trimming: 3 bases; junction bases outside the gene matches: 12. Per germline, CDR1 LGHDT and CDR2 YNNKEL (reference sequence). This CDR3 has 15 amino acids. The CDR3 is CASSQGRGLDYEQYF. Written as DNA, the CDR3 is TGTGCCAGCTCCCAGGGTAGGGGACTAGACTACGAGCAGTACTTC.

The chain combines TRBV3-1 (or the pseudogene TRBV3-2) with TRBJ2-7; tentatively, D is TRBD1 (6 bases). From germline, CDR1 is LGHDT and CDR2 YNNKEL (reference sequence). Trimming stripped 3 bases from V and 7 bases from J, with 19 bases between. The CDR3 is 15 amino acids. CDR3 sequence: CASSQTTRGRGEQYF. DNA for the CDR3: TGTGCCAGCAGCCAGACGACCAGGGGTCGAGGTGAGCAGTACTTC.

The chain uses TRBV3-1 (or the pseudogene TRBV3-2) and TRBJ2-4; maybe TRBD2 (5 bases). Germline V gene data show CDR1 as LGHDT and CDR2 as YNNKEL (reference sequence). The CDR3 contains 15 residues. Trimming removed 0 bases from V and 7 bases from J, with 13 bases in between. The CDR3 DNA sequence: TGTGCCAGCAGCCAAGACCGAGGGCTAGGGAACATTCAGTACTTC. It is translated as CASSQDRGLGNIQYF.

This chain links TRBV28 with TRBJ1-5; D possibly corresponds to TRBD1 (5 bases). The CDR3 sequence is 16 residues long. CDR1 is MDHEN and CDR2 is SYDVKM in the germline V gene. Trimming removed 1 base from V and 9 bases from J, with 19 bases in between. Here the CDR3 DNA reads TGTGCCAGCAGTTTATCAGGCGGGGCAGGGAGTAGGCCCCAGCATTTT. This gives the protein CASSLSGGAGSRPQHF.

This clone was seen only a few times. This chain uses TRBV6-5 with TRBJ1-6, with TRBD1 matching 7 bases. Germline V gene sequence: CDR1 MNHEY, CDR2 SVGAGI. This CDR3 has 13 residues. V lost 6 bases and J lost 10; bases outside the gene matches: 6. In DNA, the CDR3 is TGTGCCAGCAGGCACAGGGGTGGATCACCCCTCCACTTT. This encodes CASRHRGGSPLHF.

V gene TRBV24-1 combines with J gene TRBJ2-2; D remains ambiguous. The CDR3 is made up of 17 amino acids. With 0 bases removed from V and 2 bases from J, the gap between germline ends came to 12 bases. CDR1 KGHDR and CDR2 SFDVKD come from the germline V gene. The CDR3 is CATSDLDTRTNTGELFF. The CDR3 region has the DNA TGTGCCACCAGTGATTTGGACACACGAACCAACACCGGGGAGCTGTTTTTT.

The V and J genes are TRBV6-5 and TRBJ2-3, with 8 bases that match TRBD2. The germline V gene has CDR1 MNHEY and CDR2 SVGAGI. The CDR3 runs to 14 residues. V shed 7 bases, J shed 0 bases, and the junction held 3 bases outside the gene matches. CDR3 DNA sequence: TGTGCCAGCAACCCGGGGGGGAGCACAGATACGCAGTATTTT. Translating it yields CASNPGGSTDTQYF.

The V call is TRBV7-2, the J call TRBJ1-4; D is perhaps TRBD1 (5 bases). V gave up 0 bases and J gave up 0 bases, with 11 bases separating them. Germline V gives CDR1 SGHTA, CDR2 FQGNSA. The CDR3 covers 17 residues. CDR3 sequence (DNA): TGTGCCAGCAGCTTAGCGGGGGGGTCTACAACTAATGAAAAACTGTTTTTT. Translation gives CASSLAGGSTTNEKLFF.

This rearrangement joins TRBV9 to TRBJ2-3, with TRBD2 identical over 10 bases. Germline CDR1 and CDR2: SGDLS and YYNGEE. The CDR3 loop spans 16 amino acids. V was clipped by 3 bases and J by 7 bases; unmatched bases: 11. The CDR3 DNA follows: TGTGCCAGCAGCGCCCCTAGGGATAGCGGGGGGAATACGCAGTATTTT. It is translated as CASSAPRDSGGNTQYF.

The chain combines TRBV19 with TRBJ2-1; 12 bases match TRBD2. CDR3 length equals 16 residues. Germline assignment: CDR1 LNHDA and CDR2 SQIVND (reference sequence). The trim removed 3 bases at V and 5 bases at J, leaving 5 bases unmatched. In DNA, the CDR3 is TGTGCCAGTAGTATCCCCCTAGCGGGGGGGGACAATGAGCAGTTCTTC. Protein: CASSIPLAGGDNEQFF. Based on the CDR3 plus reference TRBV19 and TRBJ2-1, the full variable domain is DGGITQSPKYLFRKEGQNVTLSCEQNLNHDAMYWYRQDPGQGLRLIYYSQIVNDFQKGDIAEGYSVSREKKESFPLTVTSAQKNPTAFYLCASSIPLAGGDNEQFFGPGTRLTVL.

The chain has TRBV6-6 and TRBJ2-6; D unresolved. Deletions cut 10 bases from V and 2 bases from J, with 6 bases between. CDR3 length: 12 amino acids. Germline V gene lookup returns CDR1 MNHNY and CDR2 SVGAGI (reference sequence). DNA of the CDR3: TGTGCCATAGATCCTGGGGCCAACGTCCTGACTTTC. Translating gives CAIDPGANVLTF.

Concerning this clone itself: The same CDR3 can be traced to other DNA sequences in this sample. V usage is TRBV6-5 and J usage is TRBJ1-3; the D gene is possibly TRBD1 (6 bases). V shed 0 bases and J shed 0 bases, with 9 bases lying between them. Germline V CDR1 and CDR2: MNHEY, SVGAGI. CDR3 size: 16 residues. DNA of the CDR3: TGTGCCAGCAGTTACTCTACAGGGAGCTCTGGAAACACCATATATTTT. Encoded protein: CASSYSTGSSGNTIYF.